Listed below are T cell receptor beta chains from one sample, sequenced in a study of shared clonotypes between healthy human individuals. Sequencing used immunoSEQ multiplex PCR; TCRdb keeps in-frame clones, though not all of them. The profile shows approximately 2.5 million clones, 93% of them singletons. Sequencing used naive CD4+ T cells from PBMCs. The receptors derive from a man younger than 35 in good health. Some clones in this sample may be carry-over from other donors' samples. CDR3s include the opening cysteine and the closing phenylalanine or tryptophan. A D gene is named only where the DNA matches it firmly. Expanded clones get a size class; other rows say once, few or many, or leave the size out.

clone_size	v_call	d_call	j_call	cdr3_nt	cdr3_aa
-	TRBV10-3	-	TRBJ1-5	TGTGCCATCAGCAGTCCGGGGGTTGGTCAGCCCCAGCATTTT	CAISSPGVGQPQHF
-	TRBV5-1	-	TRBJ2-7	TGCGCCAGCAGCTTGGGAGCCGTGGGGGCCACCCTCTACGAGCAGTACTTC	CASSLGAVGATLYEQYF
-	TRBV7-2	TRBD2	TRBJ2-3	TGTGCCAGCAGCGAACGACTAGCGGGACCGTTCTTCCCAGATACGCAGTATTTT	CASSERLAGPFFPDTQYF
-	TRBV28	-	TRBJ2-1	TGTGCCAGCAGTTTAATGGGAGGCTACAATGAGCAGTTCTTC	CASSLMGGYNEQFF
-	TRBV18	-	TRBJ1-1	TGTGCCAGCTCACCGAACCAGGGTGGTGAAGCTTTCTTT	CASSPNQGGEAFF
-	TRBV28	TRBD1	TRBJ1-3	TGTGCCAGCAGTTTACCCAGGGGGGCAGGCGGAAACACCATATATTTT	CASSLPRGAGGNTIYF
few	TRBV7-9	-	TRBJ1-1	TGTGCCAGCAGGACGCAATCAGGGGACACTGAAGCTTTCTTT	CASRTQSGDTEAFF
-	TRBV5-8	TRBD1	TRBJ1-4	TGTGCCAGCAGCTCTGAGACAGGGGGGAACGAAAAACTGTTTTTT	CASSSETGGNEKLFF
-	TRBV5-4	TRBD2	TRBJ2-5	TGTGCCAGCAGCTTGGTAGCGGGAGACTTCCAAGAGACCCAGTACTTC	CASSLVAGDFQETQYF
once	TRBV29-1	-	TRBJ1-1	TGCAGCGTTGAAGGGGCAGGGAGAAGAGGCACTGAAGCTTTCTTT	CSVEGAGRRGTEAFF
-	TRBV7-9	-	TRBJ2-3	TGTGCCAGCAGCTTTACGAGCAGTCCCCAGTATTTT	CASSFTSSPQYF
-	TRBV28	TRBD1	TRBJ2-5	TGTGCCAGCACCACCCCAGGGGGCGCGGGTGAGACCCAGTACTTC	CASTTPGGAGETQYF
-	TRBV9	-	TRBJ2-2	TGTGCCAGCAGCGTAGTAAACGCAAGAAGCTCGAACACCGGGGAGCTGTTTTTT	CASSVVNARSSNTGELFF
-	TRBV6-1	-	TRBJ2-1	TGTGCCAGCGCTCCCTCCCGCAATGAGCAGTTCTTC	CASAPSRNEQFF
-	TRBV5-1	TRBD1	TRBJ2-3	TGCGCCAGCAGCTTGAAGCAGGGGGTCACAGATACGCAGTATTTT	CASSLKQGVTDTQYF
-	TRBV5-1	-	TRBJ2-7	TGCGCCAGCAGCAGCGACACGGGTTGGGACGAGCAGTACTTC	CASSSDTGWDEQYF
-	TRBV6-5	-	TRBJ1-1	TGTGCCAGCAGACAGAGGGATGTCACTGAAGCTTTCTTT	CASRQRDVTEAFF
once	TRBV19	-	TRBJ2-1	TGTGCCAGTACAAGGGAGTACTCCTACAATGAGCAGTTCTTC	CASTREYSYNEQFF
-	TRBV4-3	TRBD1	TRBJ2-4	TGCGCCAGCAGCCAGGAGACAGGGAACATTCAGTACTTC	CASSQETGNIQYF
once	TRBV28	TRBD2	TRBJ2-4	TGTGCCAGCAGTTTAGGGGCGGGAGGTTTGGCCAAAAACATTCAGTACTTC	CASSLGAGGLAKNIQYF
-	TRBV6-5	-	TRBJ2-7	TGTGCCAGCTCCGGATTAGTTGCCTACGAGCAGTACTTC	CASSGLVAYEQYF
-	TRBV28	TRBD1	TRBJ1-3	TGTGCCAGCATGGGGACAGCTGGCACCATATATTTT	CASMGTAGTIYF
-	TRBV6-5	-	TRBJ1-1	TGTGCCAGCAGTTATGGGACAAACACTGAAGCTTTCTTT	CASSYGTNTEAFF
-	TRBV5-1	-	TRBJ2-7	TGCGCCAGTTCGGACAGCCCCTACGAGCAGTACTTC	CASSDSPYEQYF
-	TRBV19	-	TRBJ2-2	TGTGCCAGTAATCAGCCGGGTCCCGGAACCGGGGAGCTGTTTTTT	CASNQPGPGTGELFF
once	TRBV7-3	TRBD2	TRBJ2-2	TGTGCCAGCAGCTTAACGCGGGAGGGCCTCACCGGGGAGCTGTTTTTT	CASSLTREGLTGELFF
-	TRBV28	-	TRBJ2-1	TGTGCCAGCAGCCCCCCCGGTGGGACCTACAATGAGCAGTTCTTC	CASSPPGGTYNEQFF
once	TRBV19	-	TRBJ2-2	TGTGCCACAACGGGTCCAGGGAACACCGGGGAGCTGTTTTTT	CATTGPGNTGELFF
-	TRBV7-2	-	TRBJ1-3	TGTGCCAGCAGCTTAGACCGTCACACCATATATTTT	CASSLDRHTIYF
-	TRBV29-1	-	TRBJ1-1	TGCAGCGTTGGATGGGGATCGAACACTGAAGCTTTCTTT	CSVGWGSNTEAFF
-	TRBV5-1	-	TRBJ1-1	TGCGCCAGCAGCTTGTTCGGGGGGGCCCTGAACACTGAAGCTTTCTTT	CASSLFGGALNTEAFF
-	TRBV5-4	-	TRBJ2-6	TGTGCCAGCAGCCCGGGTGGGGGCCTCTACTCTGGGGCCAACGTCCTGACTTTC	CASSPGGGLYSGANVLTF
once	TRBV7-2	TRBD1	TRBJ1-1	TGTGCCAGCAGCTTGAGGGACAGGGTGGGTACTGAAGCTTTCTTT	CASSLRDRVGTEAFF
-	TRBV5-1	TRBD2	TRBJ2-1	TGCGCCAGCAGACCCAGCGGGAGCTCCTACAATGAGCAGTTCTTC	CASRPSGSSYNEQFF
-	TRBV19	-	TRBJ1-4	TGTGCCAGTAGTGGGCGGGCTATGGAGCATAATGAAAAACTGTTTTTT	CASSGRAMEHNEKLFF
-	TRBV29-1	TRBD2	TRBJ2-7	TGCAGCGTTATCCTAGCGGGAGGTGCCTACGAGCAGTACTTC	CSVILAGGAYEQYF
-	TRBV15	TRBD2	TRBJ2-7	TGTGCCACCCAGCTAGCGGGACTATACGAGCAGTACTTC	CATQLAGLYEQYF
-	TRBV5-4	-	TRBJ2-7	TGTGCCAGCAGCTTTACCGCCATGAGGGAGCAGTACTTC	CASSFTAMREQYF
-	TRBV27	TRBD1	TRBJ2-6	TGTGCCAGCAGGGCCCAAGGGAACAGGGGAATTTCTGGGGCCAACGTCCTGACTTTC	CASRAQGNRGISGANVLTF
-	TRBV4-1	-	TRBJ2-1	TGCGCCAGCAGCCAAGATTACACGGTACGAGCAGAGCAGTTCTTC	CASSQDYTVRAEQFF
few	TRBV5-1	-	TRBJ2-3	TGCGCCAGCAGGCAGGGTAGCACAGATACGCAGTATTTT	CASRQGSTDTQYF
-	TRBV30	-	TRBJ1-2	TGTGCCTGGAGTTACAGGGAGGCTAGCGGCTACACCTTC	CAWSYREASGYTF
-	TRBV5-4	-	TRBJ1-1	TGTGCCAGCAGCTCCGGACACATGCCTAACACTGAAGCTTTCTTT	CASSSGHMPNTEAFF
-	TRBV5-1	-	TRBJ2-2	TGCGCCAGCACCAACAAGGGACCGGGCTTACTTTTGGTGCACACCGGGGAGCTGTTTTTT	CASTNKGPGLLLVHTGELFF
-	TRBV6-5	-	TRBJ2-7	TGTGCCAGCAGTTACTCACCAGCTTACTACGAGCAGTACTTC	CASSYSPAYYEQYF
-	TRBV9	-	TRBJ2-7	TGTGCCAGCAGCGTAGGGGTGACTAGTTTTGTTGAGCAGTACTTC	CASSVGVTSFVEQYF
-	TRBV9	TRBD1	TRBJ1-1	TGTGCCAGCAGCGCCGCGACAGGGGCGAACACTGAAGCTTTCTTT	CASSAATGANTEAFF
-	TRBV7-2	-	TRBJ1-3	TGTGCCAGCAGCCCCTGGGGGAGCTCTGGAAACACCATATATTTT	CASSPWGSSGNTIYF